Listed here are 11 T cell receptor beta chains from one sample, sequenced in a study of blood T cell repertoires in COVID-19. Sequencing was performed with immunoSEQ multiplex PCR; in TCRdb, only in-frame clones are kept and a portion is missing. The repertoire consists of approximately 200,000 clones, with about 85% occurring once and the leading ten covering 1.1%. Sequencing was carried out using peripheral blood. These receptors were collected from a man aged 25 to 40 with acute or convalescent COVID-19.

The V and J genes are TRBV28 and TRBJ2-1; 7 bases are a match to TRBD2. Germline V gene data show CDR1 as MDHEN and CDR2 as SYDVKM. The CDR3 sequence is 16 residues long. The V segment lost 5 bases and the J segment 1 base; nucleotides outside the gene matches: 8. The CDR3 DNA sequence: TGTGCCAGCAGTCGCCTAGGGCGGGGGTCCTACAATGAGCAGTTCTTC. It encodes CASSRLGRGSYNEQFF.

The chain has TRBV6-5 and TRBJ2-7; TRBD1 matches 9 bases. Germline CDR1 is MNHEY and CDR2 is SVGAGI. Trimming took 2 bases from V and 3 from J; bases not matched to a gene: 2. The length of the CDR3 is 14 residues. The CDR3 DNA is TGTGCCAGCAGTTACGGGACAGGGATCTACGAGCAGTACTTC. Its protein product is CASSYGTGIYEQYF.

V and J are TRBV7-3 and TRBJ2-1, with 12 nucleotides matching TRBD2. Germline assignment: CDR1 SGHTA and CDR2 FQGTGA. There are 15 residues in the CDR3. V was pared by 5 bases and J by 8 bases, with 7 bases of the junction left unmatched. The CDR3 reads CASSLRLAGVDEQFF. The CDR3 DNA sequence: TGTGCCAGCAGCCTGAGACTAGCGGGGGTGGATGAGCAGTTCTTC.

The J gene is TRBJ2-6, the V gene TRBV3-1 (or the pseudogene TRBV3-2); 7 bases map to TRBD1. V was clipped by 3 bases and J by 3 bases; unmatched bases: 14. This CDR3 comprises 19 residues. CDR1 is LGHDT and CDR2 is YNNKEL in the germline V gene (reference sequence). For the CDR3, the DNA is TGTGCCAGCAGCCACCGACAGGGATCGGGTTCAATTGGGGCCAACGTCCTGACTTTC. As protein: CASSHRQGSGSIGANVLTF.

The chain joins TRBV28 to TRBJ2-7; tentative D call: TRBD2 (6 bases). Germline V gene data show CDR1 as MDHEN and CDR2 as SYDVKM. The V gene lost 3 bases and the J gene lost 3 bases, with 12 bases spanning the gap. This CDR3 comprises 14 residues. Here the CDR3 reads CASSFRAGYYEQYF. The CDR3, as DNA: TGTGCCAGCAGTTTTAGAGCGGGTTACTACGAGCAGTACTTC.

The gene calls are TRBV5-5 and TRBJ1-6, with a possible D match to TRBD1 (6 bases). In germline, CDR1 is SGHKS, CDR2 YYEKEE (reference sequence). This CDR3 spans 15 amino acids. V lost 3 bases and J lost 12, with 19 bases in between. The CDR3 nucleotides read TGTGCCAGCAGCTCGGCGACAGGCCCCCGGGGACCCCTCCACTTT. Translated, it gives CASSSATGPRGPLHF.

The chain recombines TRBV27 with TRBJ2-2, with D uncertain. Germline V gene sequence: CDR1 MNHEY, CDR2 SMNVEV (reference sequence). The CDR3 is 16 amino acids. Trimming shortened V by 0 bases and J by 2 bases, and 10 bases separated the two germline ends. The CDR3 bases are TGTGCCAGCAGTTTATCGTTGACTTTAAACACCGGGGAGCTGTTTTTT. It codes for CASSLSLTLNTGELFF.

This chain connects TRBV18 to TRBJ2-4, with 7 bases matching TRBD2. The length of the CDR3 is 14 residues. V trimming: 4 bases; J trimming: 6 bases; junction bases outside the gene matches: 6. CDR1 KGHSH and CDR2 LQKENI come from the germline V gene. CDR3 region: CASSRELAGNIQYF. CDR3 nucleotides: TGTGCCAGCTCACGGGAATTAGCGGGAAACATTCAGTACTTC. Full variable domain (rest looked up from reference TRBV18 and TRBJ2-4): NAGVMQNPRHLVRRRGQEARLRCSPMKGHSHVYWYRQLPEEGLKFMVYLQKENIIDESGMPKERFSAEFPKEGPSILRIQQVVRGDSAAYFCASSRELAGNIQYFGAGTRLSVL.

The chain is built from TRBV7-9 and TRBJ2-7; D is unresolved. Trimming removed 0 bases from V and 6 bases from J, with 15 bases in between. The CDR3 runs to 15 residues. Germline V gene sequence: CDR1 SEHNR, CDR2 FQNEAQ (reference sequence). CDR3 loop: CASSLALTPSSEQYF. The CDR3, as DNA: TGTGCCAGCAGCTTAGCCTTGACCCCGTCTAGCGAGCAGTACTTC.

The rearrangement joins TRBV28 to TRBJ1-4; D is unresolved. Germline CDR1 reads MDHEN; CDR2 reads SYDVKM. The CDR3 has 15 residues. V was clipped by 7 bases and J by 9 bases, with 21 bases between them. The CDR3 DNA sequence: TGTGCCAGCACCCTGCGTTCCCGAAATTCCAAAAAACTGTTTTTT. It translates to CASTLRSRNSKKLFF.

This clone was seen once. The V call is TRBV11-2, the J call TRBJ1-3; D is perhaps TRBD1 (5 bases). The germline CDR1 and CDR2 sequences are SGHAT and FQNNGV. Deletions cut 6 bases from V and 1 base from J, with 10 bases between. The length of the CDR3 is 14 residues. CDR3 region: CASRSQGSGNTIYF. For the CDR3, the DNA is TGTGCCAGCAGATCGCAGGGTTCTGGAAACACCATATATTTT.